This is a list of T cell receptor beta chains from one sample in a study of blood T cells in healthy people across ages. Each CDR3 protein gets one entry after TCRdb re-called the 5' RACE reads with MiXCR. The table records around 870,000 distinct CDR3 sequences, more than 25% of them present only once. Material: blood. The receptor set was obtained from an elderly woman in good health. The CDR3 runs from the conserved cysteine through the conserved F or W. A D gene is named only where the DNA matches it firmly. Not all rows give a size; the values are once, few, many and, for expanded clones, a class.

v_gene: TRBV7-2; d_gene: TRBD2; j_gene: TRBJ2-5; abundance: many; CDR3aa: CASRFGGGRGETQYF; CDR3nt: TGTGCCAGCAGGTTTGGCGGGGGAAGGGGAGAGACCCAGTACTTC
v_gene: TRBV30; d_gene: TRBD1; j_gene: TRBJ2-3; abundance: many; CDR3aa: CAWSTTGQGSDTQYF; CDR3nt: TGTGCCTGGAGTACCACGGGACAGGGTTCAGATACGCAGTATTTT
v_gene: TRBV6-6; d_gene: .; j_gene: TRBJ2-3; abundance: many; CDR3aa: CASTLPADTQYF; CDR3nt: TGTGCCAGCACCTTACCCGCAGATACGCAGTATTTT
v_gene: TRBV14; d_gene: .; j_gene: TRBJ2-7; abundance: .; CDR3aa: CASSPYVSQGEQYF; CDR3nt: TGTGCCAGCAGCCCCTACGTAAGCCAGGGCGAGCAGTACTTC
v_gene: TRBV28; d_gene: .; j_gene: TRBJ2-7; abundance: .; CDR3aa: CASNPAGISSYEQYF; CDR3nt: TGTGCCAGCAACCCAGCAGGGATCAGCTCCTACGAGCAGTACTTC
v_gene: TRBV28; d_gene: .; j_gene: TRBJ2-7; abundance: few; CDR3aa: CASSSSDKLSYEQYF; CDR3nt: TGTGCCAGCAGTTCTTCCGACAAATTATCCTACGAGCAGTACTTC
v_gene: TRBV6-1; d_gene: TRBD1; j_gene: TRBJ1-1; abundance: .; CDR3aa: CASKRGQENTEAFF; CDR3nt: TGTGCCAGCAAAAGGGGACAGGAGAACACTGAAGCTTTCTTT
v_gene: TRBV3-1; d_gene: TRBD1; j_gene: TRBJ1-6; abundance: few; CDR3aa: CASSQDIPGQGRDSPLHF; CDR3nt: TGTGCCAGCAGCCAAGACATCCCGGGACAGGGACGGGATTCACCCCTCCACTTT
v_gene: TRBV6-5; d_gene: .; j_gene: TRBJ2-7; abundance: many; CDR3aa: CAWGGAFSYEQYF; CDR3nt: TGTGCCTGGGGGGGGGCTTTCTCCTACGAGCAGTACTTC
v_gene: TRBV3-1; d_gene: .; j_gene: TRBJ2-6; abundance: few; CDR3aa: CASSQDLVSGANVLTF; CDR3nt: TGTGCCAGCAGCCAAGATTTGGTCTCTGGGGCCAACGTCCTGACTTTC
v_gene: TRBV18; d_gene: .; j_gene: TRBJ2-7; abundance: .; CDR3aa: CASSPLSNEQYF; CDR3nt: TGTGCCAGCTCACCACTTAGCAATGAGCAGTACTTC
v_gene: TRBV7-9; d_gene: TRBD1; j_gene: TRBJ1-6; abundance: many; CDR3aa: CASSLGTGRPLHF; CDR3nt: TGTGCCAGCAGCCTTGGGACAGGTCGTCCCCTCCACTTT
v_gene: TRBV7-2; d_gene: .; j_gene: TRBJ1-2; abundance: .; CDR3aa: CASSPPPYGYTF; CDR3nt: TGTGCCAGCAGCCCCCCCCCTTATGGCTACACCTTC
v_gene: TRBV6-2/TRBV6-3; d_gene: TRBD2; j_gene: TRBJ2-1; abundance: few; CDR3aa: CAGSRSGGQYNEQFF; CDR3nt: TGTGCCGGCAGCCGCAGCGGGGGCCAATACAATGAGCAGTTCTTC
v_gene: TRBV6-5; d_gene: .; j_gene: TRBJ1-2; abundance: many; CDR3aa: CASSYSGTGSNYGYTF; CDR3nt: TGTGCCAGCAGTTACTCGGGCACAGGCTCTAACTATGGCTACACCTTC
v_gene: TRBV20-1; d_gene: .; j_gene: TRBJ1-4; abundance: few; CDR3aa: CSWGNAGTYNEKLFF; CDR3nt: TGCAGTTGGGGGAACGCCGGGACGTATAATGAAAAACTGTTTTTT
v_gene: TRBV12-3/TRBV12-4; d_gene: TRBD2; j_gene: TRBJ2-1; abundance: many; CDR3aa: CASSSTSGGADEQFF; CDR3nt: TGTGCCAGCAGCTCCACTAGCGGGGGGGCCGATGAGCAGTTCTTC
v_gene: TRBV5-1; d_gene: TRBD1; j_gene: TRBJ2-3; abundance: few; CDR3aa: CASRPRPGQGTDAQYF; CDR3nt: TGCGCCAGCAGACCCCGACCGGGACAGGGCACAGATGCGCAGTATTTT
v_gene: TRBV7-2; d_gene: .; j_gene: TRBJ2-5; abundance: many; CDR3aa: CASSLAGRGRGQETQYF; CDR3nt: TGTGCCAGCAGCTTAGCGGGGCGGGGCCGGGGACAAGAGACCCAGTACTTC
v_gene: TRBV7-7; d_gene: .; j_gene: TRBJ2-5; abundance: many; CDR3aa: CASTQGSNPKETQYF; CDR3nt: TGTGCTAGCACCCAGGGCAGTAACCCCAAAGAGACCCAGTACTTC
v_gene: TRBV7-2; d_gene: TRBD2; j_gene: TRBJ2-7; abundance: many; CDR3aa: CASSLELAGGIYEQYF; CDR3nt: TGTGCCAGCAGCTTAGAACTAGCGGGGGGAATCTACGAGCAGTACTTC
v_gene: TRBV7-8; d_gene: .; j_gene: TRBJ2-2; abundance: .; CDR3aa: CASSLGALTNTGELFF; CDR3nt: TGTGCCAGCAGCCTAGGGGCACTTACGAACACCGGGGAGCTGTTTTTT
v_gene: TRBV20-1; d_gene: .; j_gene: TRBJ1-4; abundance: .; CDR3aa: CSATNSEKLFF; CDR3nt: TGCAGTGCTACGAACAGTGAAAAACTGTTTTTT
v_gene: TRBV11-2; d_gene: .; j_gene: TRBJ2-3; abundance: few; CDR3aa: CASKLVHTDTQYF; CDR3nt: TGTGCCAGCAAGTTAGTCCACACAGATACGCAGTATTTT
v_gene: TRBV20-1; d_gene: .; j_gene: TRBJ1-1; abundance: many; CDR3aa: CSARMGGISSGAFF; CDR3nt: TGCAGTGCTAGAATGGGAGGGATCTCGTCGGGAGCTTTCTTT
v_gene: TRBV4-3; d_gene: .; j_gene: TRBJ2-5; abundance: many; CDR3aa: CASSQEGWADQETQYF; CDR3nt: TGCGCCAGCAGCCAAGAAGGTTGGGCCGACCAAGAGACCCAGTACTTC
v_gene: TRBV6-2/TRBV6-3; d_gene: TRBD1; j_gene: TRBJ1-2; abundance: .; CDR3aa: CASTRRQGYYGYTF; CDR3nt: TGTGCCAGCACCAGACGACAGGGGTACTATGGCTACACCTTC
v_gene: TRBV7-6; d_gene: TRBD2; j_gene: TRBJ2-1; abundance: many; CDR3aa: CASSPTSGGAWNEQFF; CDR3nt: TGTGCCAGCAGCCCGACTAGCGGGGGGGCCTGGAATGAGCAGTTCTTC
v_gene: TRBV5-4; d_gene: .; j_gene: TRBJ2-5; abundance: few; CDR3aa: CASSLVASEETQYF; CDR3nt: TGTGCCAGCAGCTTGGTTGCGTCGGAAGAGACCCAGTACTTC
v_gene: TRBV4-3; d_gene: .; j_gene: TRBJ2-1; abundance: many; CDR3aa: CASSQEGRLQGNEQFF; CDR3nt: TGCGCCAGCAGCCAAGAGGGGCGACTACAGGGAAATGAGCAGTTCTTC
v_gene: TRBV9; d_gene: .; j_gene: TRBJ2-1; abundance: .; CDR3aa: CASSLGPGNEQFF; CDR3nt: TGTGCCAGCAGTTTAGGGCCGGGCAATGAGCAGTTCTTC
v_gene: TRBV3-1; d_gene: .; j_gene: TRBJ2-7; abundance: few; CDR3aa: CASSQNIGGYEQYF; CDR3nt: TGTGCCAGCAGCCAAAATATAGGGGGCTACGAGCAGTACTTC
v_gene: TRBV4-3; d_gene: TRBD1; j_gene: TRBJ2-2; abundance: .; CDR3aa: CASSPDLGQGFFDTGELFF; CDR3nt: TGCGCCAGCAGCCCAGACTTGGGACAGGGATTTTTCGACACCGGGGAGCTGTTTTTT
v_gene: TRBV6-1; d_gene: .; j_gene: TRBJ2-1; abundance: .; CDR3aa: CASTLDGTRVYHEQFF; CDR3nt: TGTGCCAGCACCCTAGACGGGACAAGGGTTTATCATGAGCAGTTCTTC
v_gene: TRBV6-2/TRBV6-3; d_gene: .; j_gene: TRBJ2-7; abundance: many; CDR3aa: CASSKSGSTDEQYF; CDR3nt: TGTGCCAGCAGCAAATCGGGCTCAACCGACGAGCAGTACTTC
v_gene: TRBV5-1; d_gene: .; j_gene: TRBJ2-2; abundance: few; CDR3aa: CASRQNPGIGELFF; CDR3nt: TGCGCCAGCAGACAAAATCCAGGGATCGGGGAGCTGTTTTTT
v_gene: TRBV3-1; d_gene: TRBD1; j_gene: TRBJ2-7; abundance: .; CDR3aa: CASSQGDSLGFYEQYF; CDR3nt: TGTGCCAGCAGCCAAGGGGACAGTCTGGGGTTCTACGAGCAGTACTTC
v_gene: TRBV20-1; d_gene: TRBD2; j_gene: TRBJ2-1; abundance: once; CDR3aa: CSARGLAASEEQFF; CDR3nt: TGCAGTGCTAGAGGACTAGCGGCCAGTGAGGAGCAGTTCTTC
v_gene: TRBV3-1; d_gene: TRBD1; j_gene: TRBJ2-7; abundance: few; CDR3aa: CANSHTGVNEQYF; CDR3nt: TGTGCCAACAGCCACACAGGGGTGAATGAGCAGTACTTC
v_gene: TRBV20-1; d_gene: .; j_gene: TRBJ1-1; abundance: .; CDR3aa: CSARDPLRGGWLDTEAFF; CDR3nt: TGCAGTGCTAGAGATCCCCTAAGGGGGGGCTGGTTAGACACTGAAGCTTTCTTT
v_gene: TRBV2; d_gene: .; j_gene: TRBJ2-1; abundance: .; CDR3aa: CASRLGSDNEQFF; CDR3nt: TGTGCCAGCAGGTTGGGCAGCGACAATGAGCAGTTCTTC
v_gene: TRBV11-2; d_gene: .; j_gene: TRBJ2-1; abundance: few; CDR3aa: CASSLGFEAGQFF; CDR3nt: TGTGCCAGCAGCTTAGGATTCGAAGCAGGCCAGTTCTTC
v_gene: TRBV15; d_gene: TRBD1; j_gene: TRBJ1-3; abundance: .; CDR3aa: CAASRGLTGGPGNTIYF; CDR3nt: TGTGCCGCCAGCAGGGGATTAACAGGGGGCCCTGGAAACACCATATATTTT
v_gene: TRBV6-2/TRBV6-3; d_gene: TRBD2; j_gene: TRBJ2-1; abundance: few; CDR3aa: CASSRGGLAGGSHPNEQFF; CDR3nt: TGTGCCAGCAGCCGAGGGGGGCTAGCGGGGGGCTCACACCCCAATGAGCAGTTCTTC
v_gene: TRBV3-1; d_gene: .; j_gene: TRBJ1-2; abundance: many; CDR3aa: CASSAKQPNYYGYTF; CDR3nt: TGTGCCAGCAGCGCAAAACAGCCGAACTACTATGGCTACACCTTC
v_gene: TRBV2; d_gene: .; j_gene: TRBJ1-4; abundance: .; CDR3aa: CASSVGAPNEKLFF; CDR3nt: TGTGCCAGCAGTGTCGGGGCTCCAAATGAAAAACTGTTTTTT
v_gene: TRBV28; d_gene: .; j_gene: TRBJ2-5; abundance: .; CDR3aa: CASSLSWAAETQYF; CDR3nt: TGTGCCAGCAGTTTAAGCTGGGCTGCCGAGACCCAGTACTTC
v_gene: TRBV27; d_gene: .; j_gene: TRBJ2-5; abundance: .; CDR3aa: CASSLSWGGAETQYF; CDR3nt: TGTGCCAGCAGTTTATCGTGGGGGGGCGCAGAGACCCAGTACTTC